This is a list of T cell receptor beta chains from one sample in a study of blood T cell repertoires in COVID-19. Clones were sequenced by immunoSEQ multiplex PCR, and TCRdb holds only the in-frame ones, with some missing. Of about 250,000 clones in the sample, roughly 84% were seen once. Sample: peripheral blood. The origin of the receptors is a human donor with COVID-19, enrolled during active disease. The donor label of this sample is uncertain. The CDR3 runs from the conserved cysteine through the conserved F or W. A D gene is named only where the DNA matches it firmly. A row's size may be missing; if present it is once, few, many or a size class.

v_gene	j_gene	abundance	d_gene	CDR3nt	CDR3aa
TRBV21-1	TRBJ2-7	NA	NA	TGTGCCAGCAGCAAATCCCTTGGCGGTTCCTACGAGCAGTACTTC	CASSKSLGGSYEQYF
TRBV5-1	TRBJ2-7	few	NA	TGCGCCAGCAGCTCCCTCGGCTACGAGCAGTACTTC	CASSSLGYEQYF
TRBV5-4	TRBJ1-2	NA	NA	TGTGCCAGCAGCCGTTCAGTTGCCTCTAACTATGGCTACACCTTC	CASSRSVASNYGYTF
TRBV2	TRBJ2-7	NA	NA	TGTGCCAGCAGGACAGATACCTACGAGCAGTACTTC	CASRTDTYEQYF
TRBV5-6	TRBJ1-6	NA	NA	TGTGCCAGCAGCCCCGCGGGGCTCTCCAGTTCACCCCTCCACTTT	CASSPAGLSSSPLHF
TRBV6-4	TRBJ1-5	once	NA	TGTGCCAGCAGTGCCGCAGGGGTGGAGGGCAATCAGCCCCAGCATTTT	CASSAAGVEGNQPQHF
TRBV30	TRBJ2-7	NA	NA	TGTGCCTGGAGTCAAGACAGCCATCAGTACTTC	CAWSQDSHQYF
TRBV5-6	TRBJ2-3	NA	TRBD2	TGTGCCAGCAGCTACGGGACTAGCGGAGAGGATACGCAGTATTTT	CASSYGTSGEDTQYF
TRBV6-5	TRBJ1-1	NA	TRBD1	TGTGCCAGCACCCGAGGCGGACAGGGGAACACTGAAGCTTTCTTT	CASTRGGQGNTEAFF
TRBV6-1	TRBJ2-1	NA	TRBD1	TGTGCCAGCAGTGAAGTGGGACAGGGGTGGACTGAGCAGTTCTTC	CASSEVGQGWTEQFF
TRBV19	TRBJ1-2	NA	NA	TGTGCCAGTAGTCCCTCTCGGGGGACTTATGGCTACACCTTC	CASSPSRGTYGYTF
TRBV6-1	TRBJ1-1	NA	NA	TGTGCCAGCAGTGAAGACAGGAGCCTTACTGAAGCTTTCTTT	CASSEDRSLTEAFF
TRBV7-2	TRBJ1-1	NA	NA	TGTGCCAGCAGCTTAAGAGCGGGATCGAACACTGAAGCTTTCTTT	CASSLRAGSNTEAFF
TRBV30	TRBJ2-7	NA	TRBD2	TGTGCCGGCCGGGACTATAGCGAGCAGTACTTC	CAGRDYSEQYF
TRBV5-1	TRBJ2-3	NA	TRBD1	TGCGCCAGCAGCTTGGCCAGACAGGGGGCAGATACGCAGTATTTT	CASSLARQGADTQYF
TRBV9	TRBJ1-1	NA	TRBD1	TGTGCCAGCAGCGCGGTAGGACAGGGGGCCACTGAAGCTTTCTTT	CASSAVGQGATEAFF
TRBV9	TRBJ2-7	NA	TRBD2	TGTGCCAGCAGCGTAGGAGAAGGACTAGCGGGCTACGAGCAGTACTTC	CASSVGEGLAGYEQYF
TRBV24-1	TRBJ1-3	NA	NA	TGTGCCCCCAGGGGAGGTGATCGAAACACCATATATTTT	CAPRGGDRNTIYF
TRBV6-1	TRBJ1-5	NA	NA	TGTGCCAGCTGTGAGGGCAGTTCAAGCAATCAGCCCCAGCATTTT	CASCEGSSSNQPQHF
TRBV13	TRBJ2-1	NA	NA	TGTGCCAGCTTGCGCTCCCATTACAATGAGCAGTTCTTC	CASLRSHYNEQFF
TRBV6-1	TRBJ1-5	NA	NA	TGTGCCAGCAGTGAAGCCTCCGGGAGGGGAAATCAGCCCCAGCATTTT	CASSEASGRGNQPQHF
TRBV7-3	TRBJ1-5	once	TRBD1	TGTGCCAGCAGCCCGTTCGGGACAGGGCAGCATCAGCCCCAGCATTTT	CASSPFGTGQHQPQHF
TRBV6-7	TRBJ1-1	NA	NA	TGTGCCAGTTCCACCCAAGGGGACACTGAAGCTTTCTTT	CASSTQGDTEAFF
TRBV3-1/TRBV3-2	TRBJ1-1	once	NA	TGTGCCAGCAGCCAACGTCCGGGGGAAGCTTTCTTT	CASSQRPGEAFF
TRBV12-5	TRBJ1-2	NA	TRBD1	TGTGCTAGTGGTCCTACGGGACAGGAGAAAGGGGGCTACACCTTC	CASGPTGQEKGGYTF
TRBV30	TRBJ1-5	NA	NA	TGTGCCTGGAGTCGATCGGGTTCTCAGCCCCAGCATTTT	CAWSRSGSQPQHF
TRBV2	TRBJ1-6	NA	TRBD1	TGTGCCAGCAGTGAACAGGGGGATTCACCCCTCCACTTT	CASSEQGDSPLHF
TRBV7-9	TRBJ2-1	NA	NA	TGTGCCAGCAGCCTCCCGTACAATGAGCAGTTCTTC	CASSLPYNEQFF
TRBV28	TRBJ2-1	NA	TRBD2	TGTGCCAGCAGTTTCCTTGGGACTAGCGGGAGGGCCGCCTACAATGAGCAGTTCTTC	CASSFLGTSGRAAYNEQFF
TRBV5-8	TRBJ1-1	NA	NA	TGTGCCAGCAGCTGGACAGTGAACACTGAAGCTTTCTTT	CASSWTVNTEAFF
TRBV7-2	TRBJ1-1	NA	TRBD1	TGTGCCAGCAGCCTCGCGACAGGGATGAACACTGAAGCTTTCTTT	CASSLATGMNTEAFF
TRBV19	TRBJ1-2	NA	NA	TGTGCCAGTAGTCCTGGGACATTCGGCTACACCTTC	CASSPGTFGYTF
TRBV10-1	TRBJ1-1	once	NA	TGCGCCAGCAGTGAGTCACGGGGGATGAACACTGAAGCTTTCTTT	CASSESRGMNTEAFF
TRBV7-3	TRBJ2-3	once	TRBD2	TGTGCCAGCAGCTTAACGGGGGGGACTAGCCTAGATACGCAGTATTTT	CASSLTGGTSLDTQYF
TRBV5-1	TRBJ2-1	NA	TRBD2	TGCGCCAGCAGCTTAGGACTAGCGGGAGGTTGGAATAATGAGCAGTTCTTC	CASSLGLAGGWNNEQFF
TRBV6-1	TRBJ2-1	NA	TRBD2	TGTGCCAGCAGTGAAGCTTGGACTAGGTACGATGAGCAGTTCTTC	CASSEAWTRYDEQFF
TRBV29-1	TRBJ1-1	NA	TRBD1	TGCAGCGTAGTCATTACAGGGGGAGCGACTGAAGCTTTCTTT	CSVVITGGATEAFF